This T cell receptor beta chain was captured by sequencing in a study of cytomegalovirus exposure and HLA in healthy donors. Study-level information: The 120 million or so unique TCR beta sequences, from about 179 million T cells, were found by an earlier analysis.

General study results and limits: It has been reported that TCR beta sequences accurately predicted the HLA-A and HLA-B alleles of most subjects. It was shown in a later analysis that HLA-associated TCR beta chains were more clonally expanded than other, equally common chains.

As regards this clone: Its matching antigen is unknown.

The length of the CDR3 is 14 residues. Trimming removed 6 bases from V and 2 bases from J; junction bases left unmatched: 6. Germline loops: CDR1 SEHNR, CDR2 FQNEAQ (reference sequence). Use of 60 Vbeta and 13 Jbeta primers characterized the PCR. TCRdb's copy holds only in-frame clones and misses some; the assay was immunoSEQ multiplex PCR. The sample includes roughly 180,000 clones, roughly 85% of them seen just once. What was sequenced was PBMCs. The chain is built from TRBV7-9 and TRBJ2-7, with 8 bases that match TRBD2. The source of this sequence is a man younger than 35 in good health and CMV-seropositive. The CDR3 reads CASSLLAETYEQYF. As DNA, the CDR3 is TGTGCCAGCAGTTTACTAGCGGAAACCTACGAGCAGTACTTC.